This passage covers 19 T cell receptor beta chains from one sample sequenced in a study of T cell responses to AZD1222 COVID-19 vaccine. Libraries were prepared by immunoSEQ multiplex PCR; TCRdb keeps only in-frame clonotypes and omits some of them. This table has about 120,000 clones, over 75% appearing once. The sequenced sample was peripheral blood, obtained 28 days after the second dose of the MenACWY control vaccine. These TCRs come from an adult who received the MenACWY meningococcal vaccine as a control.

The chain is built from TRBV6-6 and TRBJ2-5, with TRBD1 identical over 7 bases. Trimming took 2 bases from V and 2 from J; bases not matched to a gene: 5. The CDR3 runs 15 residues. Germline loops: CDR1 MNHNY, CDR2 SVGAGI (reference sequence). This CDR3 is CASSYRTQGQETQYF. The CDR3, as DNA: TGTGCCAGCAGTTACCGGACACAGGGGCAAGAGACCCAGTACTTC.

V and J are TRBV2 and TRBJ1-5; maybe TRBD1 (5 bases). The CDR3 extends over 15 amino acids. Germline CDR1 is SNHLY and CDR2 is FYNNEI. V lost 6 bases to trimming and J lost 4 bases, with 16 bases between them. The DNA for the CDR3 is TGTGCCAGCAGGAAGGGATTTGCAGGGAATCAGCCCCAGCATTTT. It yields the protein CASRKGFAGNQPQHF.

The rearrangement uses TRBV9 and TRBJ2-1; TRBD2 aligns across 7 bases. In germline, CDR1 is SGDLS, CDR2 YYNGEE. The V gene end was trimmed by 3 bases and the J gene end by 3 bases; junction bases not matched to a gene: 9. The CDR3 runs to 16 residues. In DNA form, the CDR3 reads TGTGCCAGCAGCGCGGCGGGGGAGCGTAACTACAATGAGCAGTTCTTC. Translated: CASSAAGERNYNEQFF.

This chain joins TRBV5-8 and TRBJ1-5; TRBD1 matches at 7 bases. The CDR3 is 14 residues long. The V and J ends lost 2 bases and 6 bases, in that order; junction bases with no gene match: 5. Per germline, CDR1 SGHTS and CDR2 YDEGEE. The CDR3 spells CASSFKGARQPQHF. CDR3 in DNA: TGTGCCAGCAGCTTTAAGGGGGCTCGTCAGCCCCAGCATTTT.

The V call is TRBV6-5, the J call TRBJ2-2, with no clear D. Germline V lookup: CDR1 MNHEY, CDR2 SVGAGI. Trimming removed 6 bases at V and 4 bases at J, with 6 bases between. CDR3 length: 12 residues. CDR3 DNA sequence: TGTGCCAGCAGACCTTCCACCGGGGAGCTGTTTTTT. Translation gives CASRPSTGELFF.

The rearrangement uses TRBV10-3 and TRBJ1-1, with 9 nucleotides matching TRBD1. The CDR3 contains 15 residues. Germline trimming cut 4 bases from V and 4 bases from J; bases unmatched to any gene: 7. Germline CDR1 is ENHRY and CDR2 is SYGVKD. CDR3 nucleotide sequence: TGTGCCATCAGTGGCGGAACAGGGGGCATCACTGAAGCTTTCTTT. Its protein is CAISGGTGGITEAFF.

The chain is built from TRBV18 and TRBJ1-1; D is unclear. This CDR3 is built from 13 residues. The germline V gene has CDR1 KGHSH and CDR2 LQKENI. V gave up 2 bases and J gave up 5 bases, with 9 bases separating them. The CDR3 nucleotides read TGTGCCAGCTCACCAGATGGGTTTACTGAAGCTTTCTTT. Translating gives CASSPDGFTEAFF.

This clone was detected only a few times. The chain carries TRBV15 and TRBJ1-1; 8 bases match TRBD1. There are 17 residues in the CDR3. The germline gives CDR1 LNHNV, CDR2 YYDKDF (reference sequence). With V trimmed by 1 base and J by 3 bases, 10 bases remained unmatched. The CDR3 loop is CATSRGTLTGVYTEAFF. CDR3 nucleotides: TGTGCCACCAGCAGAGGGACATTGACAGGGGTGTACACTGAAGCTTTCTTT.

The chain employs TRBV19 and TRBJ1-1; D may be TRBD1 (6 bases). The V end lost 5 bases, the J end lost 3 bases, and 10 bases lay between the germline ends. The CDR3 covers 13 residues. The germline V gene has CDR1 LNHDA and CDR2 SQIVND (reference sequence). In nucleotides, the CDR3 is TGTGCCAGTAGTTCCCGACAGGACACTGAAGCTTTCTTT. Translating gives CASSSRQDTEAFF.

This chain joins TRBV5-1 and TRBJ2-2; TRBD2 agrees at 14 bases. The CDR3 is 17 amino acids. CDR1 is SGHRS and CDR2 is YFSETQ in the germline V gene. The junction had 6 bases not matched to a gene; V was cut back by 4 bases and J by 4 bases. This CDR3 is CASSPGLAGGSTGELFF. The CDR3 DNA sequence: TGCGCCAGCAGCCCCGGACTAGCGGGAGGCAGCACCGGGGAGCTGTTTTTT. The variable domain in full, with the rest retrieved from reference TRBV5-1 and TRBJ2-2, is KAGVTQTPRYLIKTRGQQVTLSCSPISGHRSVSWYQQTPGQGLQFLFEYFSETQRNKGNFPGRFSGRQFSNSRSEMNVSTLELGDSALYLCASSPGLAGGSTGELFFGEGSRLTVL.

This clone was recorded only once. Distinct nucleotide sequences in the sample also encode this CDR3. The genes are TRBV18 and TRBJ1-2; D might be TRBD1 (5 bases). Germline CDR1 and CDR2: KGHSH and LQKENI. Trimming took off 2 bases at V and 2 bases at J, with 9 bases between the two ends. The CDR3 spans 14 residues. This CDR3 reads CASSPGQGNYGYTF. Written as DNA, the CDR3 is TGTGCCAGCTCACCAGGGCAGGGCAACTATGGCTACACCTTC. The entire variable domain, with the rest obtained from reference TRBV18 and TRBJ1-2, is as follows: NAGVMQNPRHLVRRRGQEARLRCSPMKGHSHVYWYRQLPEEGLKFMVYLQKENIIDESGMPKERFSAEFPKEGPSILRIQQVVRGDSAAYFCASSPGQGNYGYTFGSGTRLTVV.

The chain has TRBV6-2 or TRBV6-3 and TRBJ1-5; D not resolved. Germline CDR1 and CDR2: MNHEY and SVGEGT. The CDR3 runs to 19 residues. V was cut by 2 bases and J by 0 bases, with 20 bases left in between. CDR3 in DNA: TGTGCCAGCAGTTACCGCCAGGCCGAATTAGTCTTTAGCAATCAGCCCCAGCATTTT. This translates into CASSYRQAELVFSNQPQHF.

J is TRBJ2-1 and V is TRBV27; D gene uncertain. The CDR3 has 14 amino acids. Per the germline V gene, CDR1 is MNHEY and CDR2 is SMNVEV (reference sequence). V was pared by 4 bases and J by 4 bases, with 11 bases between. The CDR3 DNA follows: TGTGCCAGCAGTTCGATGGCAGAATACAATGAGCAGTTCTTC. Residues: CASSSMAEYNEQFF.

The chain links TRBV28 to TRBJ2-7; 8 bases line up with TRBD2. The ends lost 7 bases at V and 2 bases at J; junction bases unmatched: 4. The CDR3 runs to 13 residues. Germline CDR1 and CDR2: MDHEN and SYDVKM. The CDR3: CASMSGGTYEQYF. Written as DNA, the CDR3 is TGTGCCAGCATGTCGGGAGGGACCTACGAGCAGTACTTC.

The chain has TRBV6-2 or TRBV6-3 and TRBJ2-1, with 12 nucleotides matching TRBD2. This CDR3 has 17 residues. After removal of 2 bases from V and 3 bases from J, the junction contained 5 bases not matched to a gene. Germline values: CDR1 MNHEY, CDR2 SVGEGT. This CDR3 is CASSYTRTSGDYNEQFF. In DNA, the CDR3 is TGTGCCAGCAGTTACACAAGGACTAGCGGGGACTACAATGAGCAGTTCTTC.

This clone was counted only a few times. The chain is built from TRBV11-1 and TRBJ2-7; D not certain. Germline CDR1 and CDR2: SGHAT and FQDESV (reference sequence). The CDR3 runs 14 residues. V was shortened by 5 bases and J by 2 bases, with 13 bases between the two germline ends. The CDR3 nucleotides are TGTGCCAGCAGCATGGCTGGACCTACCTACGAGCAGTACGTC. As protein: CASSMAGPTYEQYV.

The rearrangement uses TRBV6-1 and TRBJ2-7; D call uncertain. CDR1 and CDR2 (germline): MNHNS, SASEGT. Trimming left V 3 bases short and J 7 bases short, with 13 bases between. This CDR3 is built from 13 residues. The CDR3 DNA sequence: TGTGCCAGCAGTGATCCTCTATTGGCTGAGCAGTACGTC. Its translation is CASSDPLLAEQYV.

CDR3 sequence (DNA): TGTGCCAGCAGTTTATTCGTAGCGGGACTCTCCTACGAGCAGTACTTC. The encoded protein is CASSLFVAGLSYEQYF. The chain links TRBV28 to TRBJ2-7; TRBD2 aligns across 8 bases. This CDR3 is 16 amino acids long. Germline loops: CDR1 MDHEN, CDR2 SYDVKM. The J segment lost 0 bases and the V segment lost 1 base, leaving 5 bases of the junction unmatched.

The chain recombines TRBV5-1 with TRBJ1-2; 7 bases match TRBD1. The V and J ends lost 0 bases and 2 bases, in that order; junction bases with no gene match: 1. Germline-derived CDR1 and CDR2 are SGHRS and YFSETQ. This CDR3 contains 14 residues. The CDR3 nucleotides are TGCGCCAGCAGCTTGGTGGACAGGAACTATGGCTACACCTTC. This encodes CASSLVDRNYGYTF.